This is a list of T cell receptor beta chains from one sample in a study of shared clonotypes between healthy human individuals. Assay used: immunoSEQ multiplex PCR; TCRdb lists only in-frame clones, some missing. The sample includes millions of clones, approximately 92% of them seen just once. The sequencing sample was made of naive CD4+ T cells sorted from blood. The source is a man between 18 and 29 years old in good health. Each CDR3 is given with its conserved first and last residue. The D gene is left open where the match is weak. Clone size is shown for a subset of rows, as once, few, many or a class of expanded clone.

V gene	clone size	D gene	J gene	CDR3 protein	CDR3 DNA
TRBV10-3	NA	NA	TRBJ1-6	CASTPGSLENSPLHF	TGTGCCTCCACGCCCGGAAGCTTAGAAAATTCACCCCTCCACTTT
TRBV5-1	NA	TRBD2	TRBJ2-3	CASSLVGISGSQTDTQYF	TGCGCCAGCAGCTTGGTGGGTATTAGCGGGTCCCAAACAGATACGCAGTATTTT
TRBV10-2	NA	NA	TRBJ1-4	CASSAQGQRSEKLFF	TGCGCCAGCAGTGCTCAAGGACAGAGGAGTGAAAAACTGTTTTTT
TRBV18	once	NA	TRBJ1-1	CASSPTLGGLNTEAFF	TGTGCCAGCTCACCAACATTAGGGGGGCTGAACACTGAAGCTTTCTTT
TRBV7-9	few	NA	TRBJ1-4	CASSLVGLVEKLFF	TGTGCCAGCAGCTTAGTAGGCCTGGTGGAAAAACTGTTTTTT
TRBV5-1	once	NA	TRBJ1-3	CASSSGIVERGSGNTIYF	TGCGCCAGCAGCTCCGGCATTGTGGAGCGGGGCTCTGGAAACACCATATATTTT
TRBV30	NA	NA	TRBJ1-5	CAWSGRGGGGNQPQHF	TGTGCCTGGAGTGGTAGAGGGGGGGGCGGCAATCAGCCCCAGCATTTT
TRBV9	once	NA	TRBJ2-1	CASSVATSNEQFF	TGTGCCAGCAGCGTAGCCACGTCCAATGAGCAGTTCTTC
TRBV4-1	NA	NA	TRBJ2-3	CASSQDGREGAAEDTQYF	TGCGCCAGCAGCCAAGATGGGAGGGAGGGGGCCGCCGAAGATACGCAGTATTTT
TRBV5-6	NA	NA	TRBJ2-1	CASSLGAYQSSYNEQFF	TGTGCCAGCAGCCTCGGGGCTTATCAAAGCTCCTACAATGAGCAGTTCTTC
TRBV20-1	once	NA	TRBJ2-3	CSALRTDTQYF	TGCAGTGCTTTACGCACAGATACGCAGTATTTT
TRBV18	NA	TRBD1	TRBJ2-5	CASSPTQGAYIEETQYF	TGTGCCAGCTCACCGACACAGGGGGCGTATATAGAAGAGACCCAGTACTTC
TRBV19	NA	NA	TRBJ1-2	CASRPGGSYGYTF	TGTGCCAGTAGACCGGGGGGTTCCTATGGCTACACCTTC
TRBV5-5	NA	NA	TRBJ1-6	CASSLSTVNSPLHF	TGTGCCAGCAGCCTCTCGACAGTCAATTCACCCCTCCACTTT